This TCR beta chain was identified during a study of radiotherapy plus CTLA-4 blockade in lung cancer. Study-level background: Among all patients, approximately 17% showed objective responses, while roughly 31% had disease control. General observations from the study: There was expansion of tumor-derived TCR clones in blood after radiotherapy plus ipilimumab. Best predicting response, reportedly, were early blood T cell clone dynamics, with interferon-beta.

The CDR3 extends over 10 amino acids. Germline V CDR1 and CDR2: LNHDA, SQIVND (reference sequence). CTLA-4 blockade with ipilimumab, together with focal radiation, was given to patients with chemo-refractory metastatic non-small-cell lung cancer. TCRdb's table, derived via immunoSEQ multiplex PCR, lists solely in-frame clones and lacks some. This sample has under 65,000 clones, with around 79% found just once. A note on this clone: The target antigen is unknown. At one end the junction does not follow the germline gene, possibly because of a read error.

The chain has TRBV19 and TRBJ1-1; D is ambiguous. The sequences come from peripheral blood, collected from a patient treated with radiotherapy plus ipilimumab. The clonotype originates from a human donor with non-small cell lung cancer who had a complete response to radiotherapy plus ipilimumab. The CDR3 DNA sequence: TGTGCCAGTAGTTCATATTTGGCAGTATTT. Its translation: CASSSYLAVF.